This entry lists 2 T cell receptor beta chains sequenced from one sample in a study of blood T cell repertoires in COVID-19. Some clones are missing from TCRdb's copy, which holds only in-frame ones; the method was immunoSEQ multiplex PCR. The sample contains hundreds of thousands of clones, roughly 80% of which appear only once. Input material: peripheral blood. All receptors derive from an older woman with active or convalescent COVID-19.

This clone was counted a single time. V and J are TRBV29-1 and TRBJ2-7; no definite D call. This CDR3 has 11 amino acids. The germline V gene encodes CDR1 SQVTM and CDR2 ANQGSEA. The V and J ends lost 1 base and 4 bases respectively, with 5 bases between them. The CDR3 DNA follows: TGCAGCGTTGAAGGCGGTTACGAGCAGTACTTC. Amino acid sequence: CSVEGGYEQYF.

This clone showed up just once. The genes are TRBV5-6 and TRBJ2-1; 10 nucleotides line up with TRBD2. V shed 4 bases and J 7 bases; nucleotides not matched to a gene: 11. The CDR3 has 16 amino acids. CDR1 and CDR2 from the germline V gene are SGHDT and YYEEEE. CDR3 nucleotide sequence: TGTGCCAGCAGCATGCGCCAGCGGGGGGGCCAAAATGAGCAGTTCTTC. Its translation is CASSMRQRGGQNEQFF.